This TCR beta chain originates from a study of T cell responses to AZD1222 COVID-19 vaccine. Looked up from germline, CDR1 is SGHAT and CDR2 is FQNNGV. J was trimmed by 6 bases and V by 6 bases; bases with no gene match: 6. This CDR3 has 15 residues. Data came from immunoSEQ multiplex PCR; TCRdb stores just in-frame clones and leaves some out. The sample gives 65,000 to 75,000 clones, roughly 80% of which show up once; about 20% is in the top ten. This clonotype was sampled from an adult in good health. The sample was peripheral blood, taken on day 0 of AZD1222 vaccination. The rearrangement joins TRBV11-2 to TRBJ2-1; TRBD1 aligns across 12 bases. CDR3 region: CASRLPGQGANEQFF. The CDR3 region has the DNA TGTGCCAGCAGGCTCCCGGGACAGGGGGCCAATGAGCAGTTCTTC.